The 22 T cell receptor beta chains given below trace back to one sample, sequenced in a study of patients and donors after allogeneic stem cell transplantation. TCRdb analysed the RT-PCR reads with MiXCR anew, one entry per CDR3 protein. This table has approximately 150,000 distinct CDR3 sequences, about 32% appearing once. Sequenced: blood, either unsorted or a sorted T cell fraction (not recorded which). The receptors here all came from a human donor who was either an allogeneic HSCT recipient or a stem cell or donor lymphocyte infusion donor (not recorded which). It is not recorded whose cells these are; they may come from a transplant donor.

This chain connects TRBV7-2 to TRBJ2-4; 8 positions match TRBD2. The germline gives CDR1 SGHTA, CDR2 FQGNSA. This CDR3 contains 15 residues. The V and J ends lost 1 base and 4 bases, in that order; junction bases with no gene match: 3. CDR3 loop: CASSLVGLGKNIQYF. The CDR3 coding sequence is TGTGCCAGCAGCTTAGTGGGACTAGGGAAAAACATTCAGTACTTC. The variable domain in full, completed from reference TRBV7-2 and TRBJ2-4, reads GAGVSQSPSNKVTEKGKDVELRCDPISGHTALYWYRQSLGQGLEFLIYFQGNSAPDKSGLPSDRFSAERTGGSVSTLTIQRTQQEDSAVYLCASSLVGLGKNIQYFGAGTRLSVL.

This clonotype was detected only a few times. The V gene is TRBV6-4, the J gene TRBJ2-1; D uncertain. In germline, CDR1 is MRHNA, CDR2 SNTAGT. V dropped 2 bases and J dropped 0 bases, with 11 bases sitting between them. This CDR3 is built from 16 residues. CDR3 coding DNA: TGTGCCAGCAGTGACGGCCTGGCGAGCTCCTACAATGAGCAGTTCTTC. This encodes CASSDGLASSYNEQFF.

This clonotype turned up a few times. V and J are TRBV7-2 and TRBJ1-1; D gene unclear. V was shortened by 4 bases and J by 5 bases, with 17 bases between the two germline ends. This CDR3 is built from 15 residues. Looked up from germline, CDR1 is SGHTA and CDR2 is FQGNSA. CDR3 coding DNA: TGTGCCAGCAGCTCGACATACTACGGAGGAACTGAAGCTTTCTTT. Translating gives CASSSTYYGGTEAFF.

V usage is TRBV18 and J usage is TRBJ2-7; 8 bases fit TRBD2. J was trimmed by 6 bases and V by 10 bases; bases with no gene match: 14. Per the germline V gene, CDR1 is KGHSH and CDR2 is LQKENI. The CDR3 totals 14 residues. The CDR3 DNA is TGTGCCACCGAAGAAGGACTAGCATCTGCCGAGCAGTACTTC. It codes for CATEEGLASAEQYF.

A few counts support this clonotype. CDR3 sequence reads: CASNPGSTDTQYF. CDR3 coding DNA: TGTGCCAGTAACCCCGGCAGCACAGATACGCAGTATTTT. This chain joins TRBV19 and TRBJ2-3, with D hard to call. The germline V and J ends were trimmed by 7 bases and 0 bases, with 8 bases remaining between them. From germline, CDR1 is LNHDA and CDR2 SQIVND (reference sequence). This CDR3 is 13 amino acids long.

In this sample, this clonotype turned up once. V is TRBV7-2 and J is TRBJ2-1; 13 bases line up with TRBD2. Germline-derived CDR1 and CDR2 are SGHTA and FQGNSA. V trimming: 3 bases; J trimming: 7 bases; junction bases outside the gene matches: 9. The CDR3 sequence is 17 residues long. In DNA, the CDR3 is TGTGCCAGCAGCTTGAGACTAGCGGGAGGCCTTGAGAATGAGCAGTTCTTC. Its translation is CASSLRLAGGLENEQFF.

The chain carries TRBV28 and TRBJ2-2; 11 bases are a match to TRBD1. Germline V lookup: CDR1 MDHEN, CDR2 SYDVKM. This CDR3 is built from 16 residues. The trim removed 3 bases at V and 4 bases at J, leaving 4 bases unmatched. The CDR3 reads CASSFPDRGPTGELFF. As DNA, the CDR3 is TGTGCCAGCAGTTTCCCGGACAGGGGGCCCACCGGGGAGCTGTTTTTT.

The chain uses TRBV28 and TRBJ2-1; 7 nucleotides align to TRBD2. J gave up 4 bases and V 5 bases, and 5 bases lay outside the gene matches. Germline V gene sequence: CDR1 MDHEN, CDR2 SYDVKM. CDR3 length: 14 amino acids. CDR3: CASSHGTTYNEQFF. As DNA, the CDR3 is TGTGCCAGCAGTCACGGGACTACGTACAATGAGCAGTTCTTC.

V gene TRBV27 combines with J gene TRBJ2-7, with D perhaps matching TRBD1 (6 bases). V shed 5 bases and J shed 3 bases, with 14 bases lying between them. Germline CDR1 MNHEY, CDR2 SMNVEV (reference sequence). The CDR3 runs 14 residues. The CDR3 bases are TGTGCCAGCAGTGTCGCAGGGGCCTACTACGAGCAGTACTTC. Protein: CASSVAGAYYEQYF.

The rearrangement uses TRBV12-3 or TRBV12-4 and TRBJ2-3; the match to TRBD2 covers 7 bases. This CDR3 contains 14 residues. Trimming cost V 4 bases and J 4 bases; bases outside gene matches: 5. CDR3 loop: CASSSAGVADTQYF. Here the CDR3 DNA reads TGTGCCAGCAGTTCCGCGGGAGTGGCAGATACGCAGTATTTT.

This clonotype was detected a few times. V is TRBV5-1 and J is TRBJ2-1; D unclear. Germline CDR1 is SGHRS and CDR2 is YFSETQ. This CDR3 is 12 amino acids long. V shed 1 base and J shed 7 bases, with 6 bases lying between them. The CDR3, as DNA: TGCGCCAGCAGCTTGAGATCGAATGAGCAGTTCTTC. It encodes CASSLRSNEQFF.

This clonotype was seen a handful of times. This chain connects TRBV29-1 to TRBJ1-1, with D possibly TRBD1 on 6 matching bases. Trimming cost V 5 bases and J 1 base, with 11 bases left between them. CDR3 length: 13 amino acids. Germline V gene lookup returns CDR1 SQVTM and CDR2 ANQGSEA. The DNA for the CDR3 is TGCAGCGTTACGACAGGATCGAACACTGAAGCTTTCTTT. Translating gives CSVTTGSNTEAFF. The full variable domain, with the rest looked up from reference TRBV29-1 and TRBJ1-1, is SAVISQKPSRDICQRGTSLTIQCQVDSQVTMMFWYRQQPGQSLTLIATANQGSEATYESGFVIDKFPISRPNLTFSTLTVSNMSPEDSSIYLCSVTTGSNTEAFFGQGTRLTVV.

This clonotype was seen a handful of times. In nucleotides, the CDR3 is TGTGCCAGCAGCCATCTGTCCAGCGGGAGGGCCCATTTTCAAGAGACCCAGTACTTC. Residues: CASSHLSSGRAHFQETQYF. The chain combines TRBV4-2 with TRBJ2-5; 10 bases fit TRBD2. The CDR3 sequence is 19 residues long. The germline V gene has CDR1 LGHNA and CDR2 YNFKEQ. Unmatched junction bases numbered 15, after V lost 3 bases and J lost 2 bases.

This clonotype has just a few counts. This CDR3 reads CARVEGAQGTEAFF. DNA for the CDR3: TGTGCCAGAGTCGAGGGGGCGCAGGGCACTGAAGCTTTCTTT. The chain joins TRBV9 to TRBJ1-1; 7 nucleotides align to TRBD1. Germline CDR1 SGDLS, CDR2 YYNGEE. The CDR3 runs 14 residues. V shed 8 bases and J 4 bases; nucleotides not matched to a gene: 11.

This clonotype was detected a few times. This sequence joins TRBV20-1 and TRBJ1-5; D is possibly TRBD1 (6 bases). The CDR3 covers 18 residues. CDR1 and CDR2 (germline): DFQATT, SNEGSKA (reference sequence). V shed 2 bases and J shed 0 bases, with 20 bases lying between them. As DNA, the CDR3 is TGCAGTGCTAGAAGTAACAGGGCATTGGCGGCTAGCAATCAGCCCCAGCATTTT. Translated, it gives CSARSNRALAASNQPQHF.

V gene TRBV9 combines with J gene TRBJ2-5, with no clear D. This CDR3 spans 16 amino acids. The germline V gene encodes CDR1 SGDLS and CDR2 YYNGEE. V lost 0 bases and J lost 1, with 13 bases in between. The CDR3 sequence is CASSVGTYFPQETQYF. CDR3 bases: TGTGCCAGCAGCGTAGGGACCTACTTCCCCCAAGAGACCCAGTACTTC.

This clonotype turned up a few times. V usage is TRBV7-8 and J usage is TRBJ1-1; unclear D gene. V lost 3 bases to trimming and J lost 2 bases, with 13 bases between them. The CDR3 runs to 15 residues. Germline V gene sequence: CDR1 SGHVS, CDR2 FQNEAQ. CDR3 sequence (DNA): TGTGCCAGCAGCTTCTGGGGAGGGCGAAACACTGAAGCTTTCTTT. Encoded protein: CASSFWGGRNTEAFF.

The CDR3 protein is CASSKNINEKLFF. In nucleotides, the CDR3 is TGTGCCAGTAGTAAGAACATCAATGAAAAACTGTTTTTT. The rearrangement links TRBV19 to TRBJ1-4; D gene ambiguous. In germline, CDR1 is LNHDA, CDR2 SQIVND (reference sequence). The CDR3 is 13 amino acids. V was clipped by 4 bases and J by 5 bases, with 8 bases between them.

In this sample, this clonotype turned up a few times. The CDR3: CASSLVGQGAAEQYF. As DNA, the CDR3 is TGCGCCAGCAGCTTGGTGGGACAGGGGGCGGCCGAGCAGTACTTC. The gene calls are TRBV5-1 and TRBJ2-7; TRBD1 aligns across 12 bases. V was clipped by 0 bases and J by 6 bases; unmatched bases: 4. CDR3 length equals 15 residues. CDR1 is SGHRS and CDR2 is YFSETQ in the germline V gene. The variable domain in full, with the rest retrieved from reference TRBV5-1 and TRBJ2-7, is KAGVTQTPRYLIKTRGQQVTLSCSPISGHRSVSWYQQTPGQGLQFLFEYFSETQRNKGNFPGRFSGRQFSNSRSEMNVSTLELGDSALYLCASSLVGQGAAEQYFGPGTRLTVT.

The V call is TRBV29-1, the J call TRBJ1-1; no clear D gene. V shed 6 bases and J shed 0 bases, with 8 bases lying between them. CDR3 length: 12 amino acids. Germline V lookup: CDR1 SQVTM, CDR2 ANQGSEA. CDR3 residues: CSVRTLNTEAFF. The CDR3 region has the DNA TGCAGCGTCCGCACCTTGAACACTGAAGCTTTCTTT.

V and J are TRBV7-8 and TRBJ1-3, with D possibly TRBD1 on 6 matching bases. The germline gives CDR1 SGHVS, CDR2 FQNEAQ. V lost 4 bases and J 0 bases, leaving 10 bases between the germline ends. The CDR3 runs to 15 residues. CDR3 loop: CASSYRAVSGNTIYF. CDR3 in DNA: TGTGCCAGCAGCTACAGGGCCGTCTCTGGAAACACCATATATTTT.

This clonotype showed up many times. The chain recombines TRBV7-9 with TRBJ1-2; TRBD1 matches at 8 bases. The CDR3 length is 13 residues. The germline CDR1 and CDR2 sequences are SEHNR and FQNEAQ (reference sequence). J was trimmed by 7 bases and V by 2 bases; bases with no gene match: 3. The CDR3: CASSLRTGSGYTF. For the CDR3, the DNA is TGTGCCAGCAGCTTACGGACAGGGTCTGGCTACACCTTC.